Listed here are 5 T cell receptor beta chains from one sample, sequenced in a study of glioma-infiltrating T cells after dendritic cell vaccination. Measured with immunoSEQ multiplex PCR; TCRdb has only the in-frame clones, and not every one. Among just under 100,000 clones, over 80% were seen once, and the ten largest hold 5% to 7%. Documented time point: after dendritic cell vaccination, including at tumor progression/relapse. The sequences come from blood, collected after dendritic cell vaccination. The source of these receptors is a human donor with glioblastoma.

The chain carries TRBV5-4 and TRBJ1-4; D is uncertain. The length of the CDR3 is 14 residues. Per the germline V gene, CDR1 is SGHNT and CDR2 is YYREEE (reference sequence). V lost 3 bases and J lost 5, with 11 bases in between. The CDR3 bases are TGTGCCAGCAGCTCCGGGATCGGGAATGAAAAACTGTTTTTT. Translated: CASSSGIGNEKLFF.

The chain is built from TRBV5-1 and TRBJ1-1, with 10 bases that match TRBD1. Germline V gives CDR1 SGHRS, CDR2 YFSETQ. The V gene end was trimmed by 0 bases and the J gene end by 5 bases; junction bases not matched to a gene: 4. The CDR3 covers 15 residues. The CDR3 DNA reads as TGCGCCAGCAGCTTGGGGGACAGGGGAAGTACTGAAGCTTTCTTT. It translates to CASSLGDRGSTEAFF.

This chain uses TRBV5-1 with TRBJ2-1, with a possible D match to TRBD2 (7 bases). Germline values: CDR1 SGHRS, CDR2 YFSETQ. The length of the CDR3 is 14 residues. With 5 bases removed from V and 6 bases from J, the gap between germline ends came to 15 bases. CDR3 in amino acids: CASRYGGLFNEQFF. The CDR3 DNA is TGCGCCAGCAGATACGGGGGGCTCTTCAATGAGCAGTTCTTC. Full variable domain (remainder filled in from reference TRBV5-1 and TRBJ2-1): KAGVTQTPRYLIKTRGQQVTLSCSPISGHRSVSWYQQTPGQGLQFLFEYFSETQRNKGNFPGRFSGRQFSNSRSEMNVSTLELGDSALYLCASRYGGLFNEQFFGPGTRLTVL.

This clone was picked up one time. The junction departs from germline at one end; a sequencing error may be responsible. The chain joins TRBV27 to TRBJ1-2; 12 bases line up with TRBD1. CDR1 is MNHEY, CDR2 SMNVEV, per germline (reference sequence). The CDR3 extends over 15 amino acids. The CDR3 nucleotides are TGTGCCGGCAGTTCACCGGGACAGGGGGCGAATGGCTACACCTTC. It encodes CAGSSPGQGANGYTF.

The V and J genes are TRBV5-6 and TRBJ1-2; D may be TRBD1 (5 bases). Per the germline V gene, CDR1 is SGHDT and CDR2 is YYEEEE. Between the trimmed V and J ends, which lost 4 bases and 4 bases, there was a span of 17 bases. The CDR3 runs 15 residues. CDR3 in DNA: TGTGCCAGCAGCGAAACAGGAACCTCCAGCTATGGCTACACCTTC. It is translated as CASSETGTSSYGYTF.